This entry lists 24 T cell receptor beta chains sequenced from one sample in a study of blood T cell repertoires in COVID-19. Profiling relied on immunoSEQ multiplex PCR, and the TCRdb table lists in-frame clones only, not all of them. This sample has roughly 40,000 clones, with under 85% found just once. The sample consisted of peripheral blood. All receptors come from a woman older than 75 with acute or convalescent COVID-19.

This rearrangement joins TRBV29-1 to TRBJ1-6; the D gene is possibly TRBD1 (5 bases). The V end lost 7 bases, the J end lost 3 bases, and 10 bases lay between the germline ends. Germline CDR1 is SQVTM and CDR2 is ANQGSEA. CDR3 size: 13 residues. The CDR3 loop reads CSAATDYNSPLHF. The DNA for the CDR3 is TGCAGCGCCGCGACAGACTATAATTCACCCCTCCACTTT.

The chain combines TRBV18 with TRBJ1-1; TRBD1 might be the D (6 bases). CDR3 size: 14 residues. In germline, CDR1 is KGHSH, CDR2 LQKENI. Trimming stripped 5 bases from V and 5 bases from J, with 15 bases between. CDR3 nucleotide sequence: TGTGCCAGCTCATCCCAGGGGAGCACGACTGAAGCTTTCTTT. Its translation: CASSSQGSTTEAFF.

V usage is TRBV3-1 (or the pseudogene TRBV3-2) and J usage is TRBJ1-3, with no clear D. CDR3 size: 15 residues. V shed 7 bases and J shed 0 bases, with 13 bases lying between them. Per the germline V gene, CDR1 is LGHDT and CDR2 is YNNKEL (reference sequence). The CDR3: CASTKARPSGNTIYF. The DNA for the CDR3 is TGTGCCAGCACGAAAGCGCGACCCTCTGGAAACACCATATATTTT.

The genes are TRBV9 and TRBJ2-2; D is unclear. The V end lost 4 bases, the J end lost 5 bases, and 3 bases lay between the germline ends. This CDR3 contains 11 residues. The germline V gene encodes CDR1 SGDLS and CDR2 YYNGEE. CDR3 region: CASSRTGELFF. The DNA for the CDR3 is TGTGCCAGCAGCCGGACCGGGGAGCTGTTTTTT. The full variable domain, completed using reference TRBV9 and TRBJ2-2, is DSGVTQTPKHLITATGQRVTLRCSPRSGDLSVYWYQQSLDQGLQFLIQYYNGEERAKGNILERFSAQQFPDLHSELNLSSLELGDSALYFCASSRTGELFFGEGSRLTVL.

This chain uses TRBV7-9 with TRBJ2-1, with 8 bases fitting TRBD1. The germline V gene encodes CDR1 SEHNR and CDR2 FQNEAQ (reference sequence). V lost 5 bases and J lost 10; bases outside the gene matches: 7. The CDR3 is made up of 13 amino acids. CDR3 sequence reads: CASSTQTGDEQFF. CDR3 nucleotide sequence: TGTGCCAGCAGCACGCAGACAGGGGACGAGCAGTTCTTC.

The chain joins TRBV25-1 to TRBJ2-7, with 8 bases aligning to TRBD1. Germline CDR1 is MGHDK and CDR2 is SYGVNS. The CDR3 spans 14 residues. Trimming took 2 bases from V and 3 from J; bases not matched to a gene: 3. The CDR3: CASSEGTGLYEQYF. CDR3 sequence (DNA): TGTGCCAGCAGTGAAGGGACAGGCCTCTACGAGCAGTACTTC.

The gene calls are TRBV5-8 and TRBJ2-2; TRBD2 matches at 7 bases. The germline V gene has CDR1 SGHTS and CDR2 YDEGEE. There are 15 residues in the CDR3. Trimming removed 0 bases from V and 13 bases from J; junction bases left unmatched: 12. The CDR3 region has the DNA TGTGCCAGCAGCTTGGGGGGACTAATCCCTGGGTGGCTGTTTTTT. Translation: CASSLGGLIPGWLFF.

The rearrangement links TRBV19 to TRBJ2-1; TRBD2 might be the D (5 bases). The germline CDR1 and CDR2 sequences are LNHDA and SQIVND (reference sequence). Trimming took off 4 bases at V and 2 bases at J, with 18 bases between the two ends. This CDR3 spans 17 amino acids. The CDR3: CASSSHDGGPPYNEQFF. For the CDR3, the DNA is TGTGCCAGTAGTAGTCATGATGGCGGGCCCCCCTACAATGAGCAGTTCTTC.

The CDR3 nucleotides read TGTGCCAGTAGTATTTCGGCAGGGGGCAAGGTCAATCAGCCCCAGCATTTT. Translation gives CASSISAGGKVNQPQHF. This chain uses TRBV19 with TRBJ1-5; TRBD1 aligns across 8 bases. This CDR3 has 17 amino acids. From germline, CDR1 is LNHDA and CDR2 SQIVND (reference sequence). The junction had 10 bases not matched to a gene; V was cut back by 3 bases and J by 3 bases.

The V gene is TRBV6-2 or TRBV6-3, the J gene TRBJ1-2, with TRBD1 as a possible D gene (5 bases). The CDR3 runs 12 residues. From germline, CDR1 is MNHEY and CDR2 SVGEGT. V lost 5 bases and J 3 bases, leaving 7 bases between the germline ends. The CDR3 nucleotides read TGTGCCAGCAGTCAGGGATACTATGGCTACACCTTC. It is translated as CASSQGYYGYTF.

This chain links TRBV6-5 with TRBJ1-1, with unresolved D. The V end was cut by 8 bases, the J end by 5 bases, with 15 bases between. The CDR3 covers 13 residues. The germline V gene encodes CDR1 MNHEY and CDR2 SVGAGI. DNA of the CDR3: TGTGCCAGCTCCGGTAAGATTACGACTGAAGCTTTCTTT. Translation: CASSGKITTEAFF.

The chain has TRBV30 and TRBJ1-5; tentatively, D is TRBD1 (6 bases). V lost 1 base and J lost 6, with 25 bases in between. The V gene's germline CDR1 is GTSNPN and CDR2 SVGIG (reference sequence). The length of the CDR3 is 18 residues. CDR3: CAWSAGVRIPLAGQPQHF. The CDR3 DNA follows: TGTGCCTGGAGTGCAGGGGTCAGGATACCCTTAGCGGGTCAGCCCCAGCATTTT.

This clone turned up a few times. V and J are TRBV7-9 and TRBJ2-4; 8 bases fit TRBD1. This CDR3 comprises 13 residues. The V and J ends lost 5 bases and 16 bases, in that order; junction bases with no gene match: 13. Germline V lookup: CDR1 SEHNR, CDR2 FQNEAQ (reference sequence). The chain's CDR3 is CASSRPGGHLVYF. For the CDR3, the DNA is TGTGCCAGCAGCCGCCCAGGGGGCCATTTAGTATACTTC.

The rearrangement joins TRBV6-6 to TRBJ2-3; weak D call: TRBD1 (6 bases). V was cut by 0 bases and J by 12 bases, with 13 bases left in between. The CDR3 is made up of 13 amino acids. Looked up from germline, CDR1 is MNHNY and CDR2 is SVGAGI (reference sequence). CDR3 coding DNA: TGTGCCAGCAGTTACTCCGACAGGCCAGCCCAGTATTTT. Protein product: CASSYSDRPAQYF.

This rearrangement joins TRBV9 to TRBJ2-3, with 9 bases aligning to TRBD2. The trim removed 4 bases at V and 6 bases at J, leaving 9 bases unmatched. This CDR3 has 15 amino acids. Germline CDR1 and CDR2: SGDLS and YYNGEE. The CDR3 sequence: CASSFSGSPGDTQYF. The CDR3 DNA reads TGTGCCAGCAGCTTTAGCGGGAGTCCAGGGGATACGCAGTATTTT.

The rearrangement links TRBV7-8 to TRBJ1-1, with D hard to call. The CDR3 consists of 14 residues. V lost 0 bases and J 1 base, leaving 6 bases between the germline ends. CDR1 and CDR2 from the germline V gene are SGHVS and FQNEAQ. CDR3 in amino acids: CASSLARRNTEAFF. The CDR3 coding sequence is TGTGCCAGCAGCTTAGCGCGGAGGAACACTGAAGCTTTCTTT. The complete variable domain, with remaining parts taken from reference TRBV7-8 and TRBJ1-1, reads GAGVSQSPRYKVAKRGQDVALRCDPISGHVSLFWYQQALGQGPEFLTYFQNEAQLDKSGLPSDRFFAERPEGSVSTLKIQRTQQEDSAVYLCASSLARRNTEAFFGQGTRLTVV.

The V and J genes are TRBV19 and TRBJ1-1; perhaps TRBD1 as D (6 bases). This CDR3 has 14 residues. The V gene lost 5 bases and the J gene lost 6 bases, with 16 bases spanning the gap. Looked up from germline, CDR1 is LNHDA and CDR2 is SQIVND (reference sequence). The CDR3 here is CASSFNRVKSEAFF. DNA for the CDR3: TGTGCCAGTAGTTTCAACAGGGTTAAGTCTGAAGCTTTCTTT. The entire variable domain, with the rest obtained from reference TRBV19 and TRBJ1-1, is as follows: DGGITQSPKYLFRKEGQNVTLSCEQNLNHDAMYWYRQDPGQGLRLIYYSQIVNDFQKGDIAEGYSVSREKKESFPLTVTSAQKNPTAFYLCASSFNRVKSEAFFGQGTRLTVV.

The chain employs TRBV6-1 and TRBJ2-5, with D unclear. With 1 base removed from V and 0 bases from J, the gap between germline ends came to 12 bases. CDR1 and CDR2 from the germline V gene are MNHNS and SASEGT. The CDR3 contains 16 residues. The CDR3 DNA is TGTGCCAGCAGTGAAGGGATAGCCCCCCACCAAGAGACCCAGTACTTC. It translates to CASSEGIAPHQETQYF.

This clone was counted once. The chain employs TRBV6-4 and TRBJ2-5, with 11 bases aligning to TRBD2. The V gene's germline CDR1 is MRHNA and CDR2 SNTAGT. V was clipped by 6 bases and J by 1 base; unmatched bases: 10. This CDR3 is built from 17 residues. CDR3 sequence reads: CASRRLAGGEVQETQYF. CDR3 DNA: TGTGCCAGCAGAAGGCTAGCGGGAGGAGAAGTCCAAGAGACCCAGTACTTC.

J is TRBJ2-5 and V is TRBV7-2, with D possibly being TRBD2 (5 bases). Germline V gene lookup returns CDR1 SGHTA and CDR2 FQGNSA. V lost 1 base, J lost 3 bases, and 9 bases lay in between. The CDR3 is made up of 14 amino acids. CDR3 sequence: CASSLVSGKETQYF. The CDR3 DNA is TGTGCCAGCAGCTTAGTCAGCGGAAAAGAGACCCAGTACTTC. Supplemented by reference TRBV7-2 and TRBJ2-5, the full variable domain reads GAGVSQSPSNKVTEKGKDVELRCDPISGHTALYWYRQSLGQGLEFLIYFQGNSAPDKSGLPSDRFSAERTGGSVSTLTIQRTQQEDSAVYLCASSLVSGKETQYFGPGTRLLVL.

The table lists this clone with a few counts. The chain uses TRBV6-5 and TRBJ1-1; no clear D. CDR3 length: 13 amino acids. V lost 2 bases and J 2 bases, leaving 6 bases between the germline ends. Germline-derived CDR1 and CDR2 are MNHEY and SVGAGI. The CDR3 is CASSYRANTEAFF. The CDR3 DNA reads as TGTGCCAGCAGTTACAGAGCTAACACTGAAGCTTTCTTT.

The chain combines TRBV30 with TRBJ1-4; weak D call: TRBD1 (6 bases). The CDR3 runs to 16 residues. The ends were cut back, 3 bases at V and 9 bases at J, with 23 bases in the middle. Germline loops: CDR1 GTSNPN, CDR2 SVGIG (reference sequence). As DNA, the CDR3 is TGTGCCTGGAGCGCCTCTAACAGGGTCGGGTCCCAAAAACTGTTTTTT. This sequence encodes CAWSASNRVGSQKLFF.

This clone has only a few counts. The J gene is TRBJ1-2, the V gene TRBV19, with D possibly TRBD1 on 6 matching bases. This CDR3 is built from 13 residues. V shed 2 bases and J shed 5 bases, with 9 bases lying between them. CDR1 and CDR2 (germline): LNHDA, SQIVND (reference sequence). The DNA of the CDR3 is TGTGCCAGTAGTATACTGGACAGATATGGCTACACCTTC. Encoded protein: CASSILDRYGYTF. Together with reference TRBV19 and TRBJ1-2, the CDR3 gives the full variable domain: DGGITQSPKYLFRKEGQNVTLSCEQNLNHDAMYWYRQDPGQGLRLIYYSQIVNDFQKGDIAEGYSVSREKKESFPLTVTSAQKNPTAFYLCASSILDRYGYTFGSGTRLTVV.

This chain links TRBV14 with TRBJ2-5, with D perhaps matching TRBD2 (6 bases). Deletions cut 4 bases from V and 4 bases from J, with 25 bases between. Germline CDR1 and CDR2: SGHDN and FVKESK. This CDR3 contains 18 residues. The CDR3 spells CASSREVRGMGLRETQYF. CDR3 sequence (DNA): TGTGCCAGCAGCCGAGAGGTCCGGGGGATGGGTCTTCGAGAGACCCAGTACTTC.